This T cell receptor (beta chain) was sequenced in a study of blood T cell repertoires in COVID-19. The overall study: The analysed material was cDNA or gDNA that came from T cells, B-cell-depleted T cells, or PBMCs.

The V gene lost 2 bases and the J gene lost 3 bases, with 11 bases spanning the gap. The CDR3 runs 14 residues. Germline values: CDR1 SGHDT, CDR2 YYEEEE. Only in-frame clones appear in the TCRdb table, and some are missing; sequencing was by immunoSEQ multiplex PCR. The sample has about 46,000 clones, 75% to 90% seen once. The specimen sequenced was peripheral blood. V gene TRBV5-6 combines with J gene TRBJ1-1, with D perhaps TRBD1 (6 bases). The clonotype was recovered from a human donor in a cohort sampled during active COVID-19. The donor label of this sample is uncertain. Here the CDR3 DNA reads TGTGCCAGCAGCTTTTGGGGGCCTTACACTGAAGCTTTCTTT. Protein product: CASSFWGPYTEAFF.